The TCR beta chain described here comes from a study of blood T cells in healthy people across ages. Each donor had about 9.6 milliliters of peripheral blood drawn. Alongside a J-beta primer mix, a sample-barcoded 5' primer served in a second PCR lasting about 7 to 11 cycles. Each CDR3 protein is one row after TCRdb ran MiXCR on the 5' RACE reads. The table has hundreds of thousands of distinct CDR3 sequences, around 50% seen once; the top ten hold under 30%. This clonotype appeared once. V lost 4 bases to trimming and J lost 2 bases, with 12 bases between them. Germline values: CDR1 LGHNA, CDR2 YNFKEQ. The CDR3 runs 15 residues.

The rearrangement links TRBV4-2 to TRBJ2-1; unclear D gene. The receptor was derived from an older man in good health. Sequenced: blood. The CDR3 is CASSREVDPYNEQFF. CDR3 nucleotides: TGTGCCAGCAGCCGCGAGGTCGACCCCTACAATGAGCAGTTCTTC.